This T cell receptor (beta chain) was identified during a study of shared clonotypes between healthy human individuals. This table comes from immunoSEQ multiplex PCR, and its TCRdb copy is limited to in-frame clones, with some not included. The table includes around 2.5 million clones, approximately 94% detected once. The CDR3 runs to 15 residues. The V end was cut by 4 bases, the J end by 2 bases, with 13 bases between. CDR1 SGHNT and CDR2 YYREEE come from the germline V gene (reference sequence). The J gene is TRBJ2-1, the V gene TRBV5-4, with D possibly TRBD1 on 5 matching bases. What was sequenced was naive CD4+ T cells from PBMCs. The subset was: CD45RA+ positively selected. The clonotype comes from a man aged 18 to 35 in good health. Some clones in this sample may be carry-over from other donors' samples. The CDR3 bases are TGTGCCAGCAGCCCCCAGGGAAGGGCCTACAATGAGCAGTTCTTC. This codes for CASSPQGRAYNEQFF.